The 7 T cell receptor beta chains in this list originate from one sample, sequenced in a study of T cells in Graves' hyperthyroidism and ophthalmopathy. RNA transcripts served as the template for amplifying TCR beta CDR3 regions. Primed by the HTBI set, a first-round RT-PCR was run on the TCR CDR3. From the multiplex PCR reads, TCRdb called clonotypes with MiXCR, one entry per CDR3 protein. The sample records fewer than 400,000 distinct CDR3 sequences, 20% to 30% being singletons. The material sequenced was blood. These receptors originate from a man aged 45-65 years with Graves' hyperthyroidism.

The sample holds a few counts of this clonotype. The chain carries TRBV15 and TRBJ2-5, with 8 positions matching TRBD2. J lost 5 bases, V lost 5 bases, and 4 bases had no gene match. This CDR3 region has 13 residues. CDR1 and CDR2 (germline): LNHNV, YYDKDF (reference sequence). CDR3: CATSARGRETQYF. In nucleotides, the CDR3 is TGTGCCACCAGCGCTCGCGGGAGGGAGACCCAGTACTTC.

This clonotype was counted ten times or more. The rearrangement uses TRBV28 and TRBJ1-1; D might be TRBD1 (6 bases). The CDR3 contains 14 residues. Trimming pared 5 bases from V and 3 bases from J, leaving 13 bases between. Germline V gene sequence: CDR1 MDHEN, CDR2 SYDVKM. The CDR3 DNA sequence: TGTGCCAGCAGTCCCTGGGGGCCCGACACTGAAGCTTTCTTT. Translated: CASSPWGPDTEAFF. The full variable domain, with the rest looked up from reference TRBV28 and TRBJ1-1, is DVKVTQSSRYLVKRTGEKVFLECVQDMDHENMFWYRQDPGLGLRLIYFSYDVKMKEKGDIPEGYSVSREKKERFSLILESASTNQTSMYLCASSPWGPDTEAFFGQGTRLTVV.

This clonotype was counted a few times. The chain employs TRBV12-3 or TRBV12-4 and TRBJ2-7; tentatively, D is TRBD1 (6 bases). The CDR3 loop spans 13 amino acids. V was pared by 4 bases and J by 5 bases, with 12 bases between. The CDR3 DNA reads TGTGCCAGCAGTTCCGACAGGTACCACGAGCAGTACTTC. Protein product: CASSSDRYHEQYF.

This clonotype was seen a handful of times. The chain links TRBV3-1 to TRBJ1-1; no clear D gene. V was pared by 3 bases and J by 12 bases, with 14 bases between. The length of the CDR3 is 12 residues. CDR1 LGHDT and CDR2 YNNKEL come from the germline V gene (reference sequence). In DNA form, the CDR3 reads TGTGCCAGCAGCCAGCAGGCGTTGTGGCCTTTCTTT. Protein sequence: CASSQQALWPFF.

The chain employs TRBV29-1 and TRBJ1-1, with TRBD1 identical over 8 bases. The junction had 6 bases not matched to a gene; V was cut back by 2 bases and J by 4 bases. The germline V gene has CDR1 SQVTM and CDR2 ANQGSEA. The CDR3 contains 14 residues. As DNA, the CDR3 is TGCAGCGTTGAAAACAGGGGGGCGAGCACTGAAGCTTTCTTT. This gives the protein CSVENRGASTEAFF. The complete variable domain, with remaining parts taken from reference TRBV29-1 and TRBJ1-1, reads SAVISQKPSRDICQRGTSLTIQCQVDSQVTMMFWYRQQPGQSLTLIATANQGSEATYESGFVIDKFPISRPNLTFSTLTVSNMSPEDSSIYLCSVENRGASTEAFFGQGTRLTVV.

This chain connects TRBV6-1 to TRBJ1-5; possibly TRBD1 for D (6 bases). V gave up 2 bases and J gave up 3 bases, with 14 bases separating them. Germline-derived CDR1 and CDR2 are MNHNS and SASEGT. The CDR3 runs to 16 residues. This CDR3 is CASSESSDSFNQPQHF. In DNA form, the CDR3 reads TGTGCCAGCAGTGAAAGTTCGGACAGCTTCAATCAGCCCCAGCATTTT.

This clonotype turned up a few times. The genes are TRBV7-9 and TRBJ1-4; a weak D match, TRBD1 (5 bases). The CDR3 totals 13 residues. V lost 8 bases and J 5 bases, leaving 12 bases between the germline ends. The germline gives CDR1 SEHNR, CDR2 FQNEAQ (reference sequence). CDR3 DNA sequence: TGTGCCAGCGGGGGGACCGCCAATGAAAAACTGTTTTTT. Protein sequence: CASGGTANEKLFF. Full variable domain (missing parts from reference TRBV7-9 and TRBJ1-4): DTGVSQNPRHKITKRGQNVTFRCDPISEHNRLYWYRQTLGQGPEFLTYFQNEAQLEKSRLLSDRFSAERPKGSFSTLEIQRTEQGDSAMYLCASGGTANEKLFFGSGTQLSVL.